The clone carrying this T cell receptor (beta chain) has ten or more counts. The sample originates from a study of T cells in Graves' hyperthyroidism and ophthalmopathy. Amplification targeted TCR beta CDR3 regions from RNA transcripts. The study used the HTBI primer set for a first-round RT-PCR of the TCR CDR3. TCRdb used MiXCR to reprocess the multiplex PCR reads, holding one entry per CDR3 protein. Of around 600,000 distinct CDR3 sequences listed, approximately 15% are singletons. V dropped 6 bases and J dropped 4; count of bases not matched to a gene: 19. Germline V gene sequence: CDR1 MDHEN, CDR2 SYDVKM. This CDR3 region has 19 residues.

The receptor was isolated from a woman between 18 and 30 years old with Graves' ophthalmopathy. Sequenced sample: blood. This chain links TRBV28 with TRBJ2-3, with 10 bases fitting TRBD2. The CDR3 sequence is CASSGNSGRAGWFPDTQYF. CDR3 in DNA: TGTGCCAGCAGCGGTAACAGCGGGAGGGCCGGATGGTTCCCAGATACGCAGTATTTT.